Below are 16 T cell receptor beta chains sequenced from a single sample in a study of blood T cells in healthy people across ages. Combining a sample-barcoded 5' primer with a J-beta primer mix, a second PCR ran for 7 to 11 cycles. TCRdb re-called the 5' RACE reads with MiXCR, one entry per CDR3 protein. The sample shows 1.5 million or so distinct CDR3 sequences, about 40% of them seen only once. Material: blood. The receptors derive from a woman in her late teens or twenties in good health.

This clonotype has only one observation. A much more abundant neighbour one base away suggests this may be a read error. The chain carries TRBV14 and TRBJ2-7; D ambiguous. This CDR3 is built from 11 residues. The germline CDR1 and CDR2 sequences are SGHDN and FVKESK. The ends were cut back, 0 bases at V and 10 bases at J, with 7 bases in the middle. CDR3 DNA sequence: TGTGCCAGCAGCCAAGAAACGGACCAGTACTTC. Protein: CASSQETDQYF.

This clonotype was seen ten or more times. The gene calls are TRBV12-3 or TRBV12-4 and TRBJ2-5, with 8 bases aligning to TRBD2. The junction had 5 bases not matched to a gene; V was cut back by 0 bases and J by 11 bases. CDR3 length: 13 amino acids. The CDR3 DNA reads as TGTGCCAGCAGTTTAGCGGGAGCGGGAGAGCAGTACTTC. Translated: CASSLAGAGEQYF.

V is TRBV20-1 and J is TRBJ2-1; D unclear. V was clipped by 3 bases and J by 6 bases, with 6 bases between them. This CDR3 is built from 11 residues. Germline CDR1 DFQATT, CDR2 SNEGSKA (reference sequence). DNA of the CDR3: TGCAGTGCTAGCGACCGCAATGAGCAGTTCTTC. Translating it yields CSASDRNEQFF.

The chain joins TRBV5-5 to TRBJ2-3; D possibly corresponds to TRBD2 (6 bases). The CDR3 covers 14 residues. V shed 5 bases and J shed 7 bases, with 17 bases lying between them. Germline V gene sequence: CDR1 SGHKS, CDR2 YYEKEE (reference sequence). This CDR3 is CASRVGLRAHTQYF. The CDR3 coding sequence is TGTGCCAGCAGAGTGGGACTTCGGGCACATACGCAGTATTTT.

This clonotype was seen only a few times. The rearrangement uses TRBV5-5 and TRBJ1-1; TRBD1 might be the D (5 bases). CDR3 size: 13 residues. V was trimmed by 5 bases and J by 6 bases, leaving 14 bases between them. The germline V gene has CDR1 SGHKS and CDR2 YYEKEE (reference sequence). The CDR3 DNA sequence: TGTGCCAGCAGAACTAACAGGTTTCCTGAAGCTTTCTTT. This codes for CASRTNRFPEAFF.

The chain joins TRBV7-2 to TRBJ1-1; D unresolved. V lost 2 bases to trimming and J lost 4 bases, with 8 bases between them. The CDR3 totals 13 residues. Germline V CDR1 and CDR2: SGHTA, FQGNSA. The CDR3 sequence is CASSLLGFTEAFF. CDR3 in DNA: TGTGCCAGCAGCTTACTGGGATTCACTGAAGCTTTCTTT.

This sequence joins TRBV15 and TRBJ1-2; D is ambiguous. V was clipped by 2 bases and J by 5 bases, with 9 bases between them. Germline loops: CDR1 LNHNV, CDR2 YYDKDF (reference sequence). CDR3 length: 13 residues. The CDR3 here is CATSRLQNYGYTF. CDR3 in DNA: TGTGCCACCAGCAGACTGCAGAATTATGGCTACACCTTC.

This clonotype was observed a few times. The CDR3 here is CATKGLDKNIQYF. The DNA for the CDR3 is TGTGCCACCAAGGGTCTAGACAAAAACATTCAGTACTTC. This rearrangement joins TRBV27 to TRBJ2-4, with unresolved D. Trimming cost V 10 bases and J 3 bases, with 13 bases left between them. Germline assignment: CDR1 MNHEY and CDR2 SMNVEV (reference sequence). There are 13 residues in the CDR3.

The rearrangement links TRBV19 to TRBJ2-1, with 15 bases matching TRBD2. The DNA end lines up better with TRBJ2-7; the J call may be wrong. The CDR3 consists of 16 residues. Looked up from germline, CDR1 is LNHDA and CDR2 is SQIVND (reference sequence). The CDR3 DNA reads TGTGCCAGTAGTATGGGGACTAGCGGGGGGTACAATGAGCAGTACTTC. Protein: CASSMGTSGGYNEQYF.

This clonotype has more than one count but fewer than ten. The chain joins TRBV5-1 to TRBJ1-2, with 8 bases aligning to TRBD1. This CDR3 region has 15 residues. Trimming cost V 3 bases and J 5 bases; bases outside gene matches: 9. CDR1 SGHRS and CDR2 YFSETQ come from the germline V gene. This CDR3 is CASSSAGGRSYGYTF. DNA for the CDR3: TGCGCCAGCAGCTCGGCAGGGGGCCGGTCGTATGGCTACACCTTC.

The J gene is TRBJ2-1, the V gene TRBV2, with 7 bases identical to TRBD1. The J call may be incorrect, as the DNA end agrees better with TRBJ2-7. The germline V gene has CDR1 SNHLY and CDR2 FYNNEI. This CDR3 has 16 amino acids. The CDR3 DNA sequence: TGTGCCAGCAGTGCCGCACAGGGGACCTCCTACAATGAGCAGTACTTC. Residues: CASSAAQGTSYNEQYF.

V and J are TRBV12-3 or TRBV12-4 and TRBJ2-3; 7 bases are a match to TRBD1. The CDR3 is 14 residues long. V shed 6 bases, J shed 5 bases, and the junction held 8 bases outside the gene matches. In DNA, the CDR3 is TGTGCCAGCAGAAACAGGGGTGGGGGAGATACGCAGTATTTT. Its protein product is CASRNRGGGDTQYF.

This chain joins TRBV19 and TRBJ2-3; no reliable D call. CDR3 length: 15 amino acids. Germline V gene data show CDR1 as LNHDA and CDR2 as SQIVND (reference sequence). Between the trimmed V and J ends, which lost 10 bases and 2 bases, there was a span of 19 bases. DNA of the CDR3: TGTGCCACCACATTCGATGGGCGGTCCACAGATACGCAGTATTTT. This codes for CATTFDGRSTDTQYF.

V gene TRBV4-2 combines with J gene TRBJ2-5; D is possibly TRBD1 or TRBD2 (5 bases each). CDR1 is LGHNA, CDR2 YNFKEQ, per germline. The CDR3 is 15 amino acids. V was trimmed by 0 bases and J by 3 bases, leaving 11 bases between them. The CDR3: CASSQEQEAKETQYF. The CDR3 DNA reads TGTGCCAGCAGCCAAGAACAGGAGGCAAAAGAGACCCAGTACTTC.

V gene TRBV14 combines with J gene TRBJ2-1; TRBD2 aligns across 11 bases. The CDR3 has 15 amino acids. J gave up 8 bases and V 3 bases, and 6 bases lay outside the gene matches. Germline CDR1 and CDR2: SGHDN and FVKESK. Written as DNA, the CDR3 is TGTGCCAGCAGCCAGTTTAGCGGGAGGGCTGATGAGCAGTTCTTC. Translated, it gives CASSQFSGRADEQFF.

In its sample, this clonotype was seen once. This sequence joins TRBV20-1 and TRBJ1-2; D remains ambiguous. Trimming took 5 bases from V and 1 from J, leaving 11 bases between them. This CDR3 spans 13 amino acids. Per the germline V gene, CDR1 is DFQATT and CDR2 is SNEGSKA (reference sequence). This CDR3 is CSAVEQSNYGYTF. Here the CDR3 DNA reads TGCAGTGCTGTAGAACAGAGTAACTATGGCTACACCTTC.